This T cell receptor beta chain is drawn from a study of vaccination effects on CD4 cells after COVID-19. Study-level points and caveats: The authors studied few convalescent patients and collected no early post-infection timepoints. Convalescents' post-vaccination spike-reactive clones were chiefly new, vaccine-induced ones.

Cells that had been cultured for 10 days were the source of isolated CD4+ T cells. This person caught SARS-CoV-2 sometime from March to December 2020, and PCR testing confirmed the infection. Participants each got two BNT162b2 or mRNA-1273 vaccine doses. This table comes from immunoSEQ multiplex PCR, and its TCRdb copy is limited to in-frame clones, with some not included. The top ten hold approximately 5.6% of the sample, which has tens of thousands of clones, over 60% seen once. Comments on this clone: Its antigen is as yet unknown.

The TCR was taken from a human donor who had a prior SARS-CoV-2 infection. The source material was CD4+ T cells from PBMCs cultured without peptide, sampled after COVID-19 vaccination.

CDR3 bases: TGTGCCAGCAGCTTATGGTCGGGTGAGCAGTTCTTC. Protein product: CASSLWSGEQFF. The chain combines TRBV7-9 with TRBJ2-1; D is unresolved. Trimming took off 2 bases at V and 9 bases at J, with 8 bases between the two ends. Germline V gene lookup returns CDR1 SEHNR and CDR2 FQNEAQ (reference sequence). The CDR3 has 12 amino acids. The whole variable domain, remainder taken from reference TRBV7-9 and TRBJ2-1, is DTGVSQNPRHKITKRGQNVTFRCDPISEHNRLYWYRQTLGQGPEFLTYFQNEAQLEKSRLLSDRFSAERPKGSFSTLEIQRTEQGDSAMYLCASSLWSGEQFFGPGTRLTVL.